This T cell receptor beta chain was retrieved from a study of T cell changes during pregnancy in multiple sclerosis. Profiling relied on immunoSEQ multiplex PCR, and the TCRdb table lists in-frame clones only, not all of them. The sample has roughly 13,000 clones; approximately 95% are singletons. This CDR3 comprises 15 residues. Germline V CDR1 and CDR2: SGDLS, YYNGEE. The ends were cut back, 6 bases at V and 3 bases at J, with 18 bases in the middle. This sequence originates from a female donor in good health, enrolled as a control in a pregnancy study. This specimen was peripheral blood, taken in the second trimester of pregnancy. The V and J genes are TRBV9 and TRBJ1-2; D is unclear. CDR3: CASTRTPSEDYGYTF. The CDR3 DNA sequence: TGTGCCAGCACCCGAACCCCGTCGGAGGACTATGGCTACACCTTC.